Sequencing of this T cell receptor beta chain was carried out in a study of T cells in narcolepsy. Study at large: Donors had narcolepsy type 1 or type 2, or were healthy controls. Study findings and constraints: Comparing one patient's CSF and blood CD4+ clonotypes highlighted HCRT- and TRIB2-specific autoreactive clonotypes. Healthy controls reportedly lacked the autoreactive clonotypes serially found in patients' blood. Some memory CD4+ repertoires had no autoreactive clone sequences.

Some clones are missing from TCRdb's copy, which holds only in-frame ones; the method was immunoSEQ multiplex PCR. The table records some 25,000 clones, roughly 85% of them present only once. Details on this clone: The antigen remains undetermined.

In germline, CDR1 is MDHEN, CDR2 SYDVKM. The V gene end was trimmed by 6 bases and the J gene end by 2 bases; junction bases not matched to a gene: 7. This CDR3 has 14 amino acids. The rearrangement joins TRBV28 to TRBJ2-7; the match to TRBD1 covers 7 bases. Material for sequencing was CD45RA- memory CD4+ T cells from PBMCs. This TCR was sampled from a human donor with narcolepsy. As DNA, the CDR3 is TGTGCCAGCAGAGACAGGGTCTCGACCTACGAGCAGTACTTC. This encodes CASRDRVSTYEQYF.